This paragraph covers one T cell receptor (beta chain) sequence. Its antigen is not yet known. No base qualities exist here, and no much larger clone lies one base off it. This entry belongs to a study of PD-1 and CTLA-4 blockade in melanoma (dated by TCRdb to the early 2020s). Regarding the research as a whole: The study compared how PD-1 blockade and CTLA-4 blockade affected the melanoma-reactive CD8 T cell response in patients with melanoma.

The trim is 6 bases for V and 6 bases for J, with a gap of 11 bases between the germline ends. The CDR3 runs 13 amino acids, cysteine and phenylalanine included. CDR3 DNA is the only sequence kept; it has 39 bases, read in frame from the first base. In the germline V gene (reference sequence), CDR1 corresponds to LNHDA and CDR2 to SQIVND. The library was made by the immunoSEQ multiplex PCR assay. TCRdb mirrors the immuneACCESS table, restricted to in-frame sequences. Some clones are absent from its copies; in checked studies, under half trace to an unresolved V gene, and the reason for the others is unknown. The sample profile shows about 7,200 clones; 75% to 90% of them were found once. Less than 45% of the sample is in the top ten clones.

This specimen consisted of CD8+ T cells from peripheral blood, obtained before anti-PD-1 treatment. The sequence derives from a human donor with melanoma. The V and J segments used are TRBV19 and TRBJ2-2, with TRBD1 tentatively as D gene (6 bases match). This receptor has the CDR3 CASREGGAGELFF. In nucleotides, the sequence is TGTGCCAGTAGGGAAGGGGGAGCCGGGGAGCTGTTTTTT.